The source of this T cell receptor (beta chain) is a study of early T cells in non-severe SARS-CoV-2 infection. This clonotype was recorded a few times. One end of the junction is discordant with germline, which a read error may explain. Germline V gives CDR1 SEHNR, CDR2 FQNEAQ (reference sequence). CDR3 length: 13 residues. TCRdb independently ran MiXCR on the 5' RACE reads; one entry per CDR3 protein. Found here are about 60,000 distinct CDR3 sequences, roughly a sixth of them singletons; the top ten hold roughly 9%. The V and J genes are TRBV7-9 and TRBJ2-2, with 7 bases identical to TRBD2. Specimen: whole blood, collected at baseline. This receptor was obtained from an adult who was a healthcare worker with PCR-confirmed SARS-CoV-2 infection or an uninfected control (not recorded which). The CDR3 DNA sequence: TGTGCCAGCACCCTAGCGGCCACCTGGGAGCTGTTTTTT. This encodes CASTLAATWELFF. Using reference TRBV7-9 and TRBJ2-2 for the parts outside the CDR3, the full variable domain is DTGVSQNPRHKITKRGQNVTFRCDPISEHNRLYWYRQTLGQGPEFLTYFQNEAQLEKSRLLSDRFSAERPKGSFSTLEIQRTEQGDSAMYLCASTLAATWELFFGEGSRLTVL.